This T cell receptor (beta chain) was obtained from a study of graft-versus-host responses after intestinal transplantation. About the study: The recipients all started with anti-thymocyte globulin induction and then took tacrolimus and steroids for roughly three years. Broader study findings: Detection of GvH clones occurred in recipient marrow, and some had their first appearance in ileum or blood. In patients with graft-donor T cell macrochimerism, allograft graft-versus-host to host-versus-graft clonal ratios were high.

The CDR3 runs 16 residues. Trimming took 1 base from V and 1 from J; bases not matched to a gene: 2. In germline, CDR1 is SGHNT, CDR2 YENEEA. Processing of graft tissue released intraepithelial and lamina propria lymphocytes. Here immunoSEQ multiplex PCR was the method, and the copy in TCRdb shows in-frame clones only, minus some. This sample yields more than 13,000 clones, of which 67% are seen a single time; 9% belongs to the top ten. This clone is categorized as medium-sized. Its antigen is undetermined. The sample here was ileum tissue, taken just under 700 days after intestinal transplantation. The chain couples TRBV11-3 to TRBJ2-7, with 12 bases aligning to TRBD2. This TCR came from a human patient who received an intestinal transplant, so some T cells may come from the graft donor. The CDR3 nucleotides are TGTGCCAGCAGCTTAGCCGGACTAGCGGGATCCTACGAGCAGTACTTC. This codes for CASSLAGLAGSYEQYF.